This T cell receptor (beta chain) is from a study of a mutant IDH1 vaccine in newly diagnosed glioma. On the study more broadly: First vaccine doses came 4-6 weeks after radiotherapy alone, or with temozolomide cycles. Treated patients had a mean age of about 37 years and a sex split that was around 60% male and 37.5% female.

This CDR3 is built from 16 residues. Trimming stripped 4 bases from V and 0 bases from J, with 13 bases between. Germline V gene lookup returns CDR1 WSHSY and CDR2 SAAADI. This table comes from immunoSEQ multiplex PCR, and its TCRdb copy is limited to in-frame clones, with some not included. The sample records 110,000 or so clones, approximately 87% being singletons. Time point specified: week 11, during vaccination. All doses held 300 ug of mutant IDH1 20-mer peptide, with topical imiquimod. Comment on this clone: What it recognizes is unknown.

The rearrangement links TRBV10-2 to TRBJ2-4, with a tentative D call TRBD1 (6 bases). Sequenced here: PBMCs, sampled from a glioma patient whose treatment included an IDH1 peptide vaccine. This sequence was found in a woman aged 45-65 years with glioma. CDR3 protein: CASSGTDRQAKNIQYF. The DNA of the CDR3 is TGCGCCAGCAGTGGGACCGACAGGCAAGCCAAAAACATTCAGTACTTC.